The sequence of this TCR beta chain was determined in a study of cytomegalovirus exposure and HLA in healthy donors. With 2 bases removed from V and 13 bases from J, the gap between germline ends came to 23 bases. The CDR3 is made up of 15 amino acids. Germline V lookup: CDR1 MDHEN, CDR2 SYDVKM. Researchers ran the PCR with 60 Vbeta and 13 Jbeta primers. TCRdb's table, derived via immunoSEQ multiplex PCR, lists solely in-frame clones and lacks some. The sample shows roughly 200,000 clones, 86% of them seen only once. The chain joins TRBV28 to TRBJ1-2; maybe TRBD1 (5 bases). The sequencing input was PBMCs. The sequence derives from a woman aged 30 to 39 in good health and CMV-seronegative. CDR3 sequence reads: CASSLAGHLISTVTF. The CDR3 coding sequence is TGTGCCAGCAGTTTAGCCGGACACCTTATATCTACTGTCACCTTC.